This entry lists 2 T cell receptor beta chains sequenced from one sample in a study of a mutant IDH1 vaccine in newly diagnosed glioma. Time point indicated: week 11, during vaccination. What each vaccine dose contained was 300 ug of mutant IDH1 20-mer peptide, accompanied by topical imiquimod. These TCRs' antigens remain unknown. Using immunoSEQ multiplex PCR, the repertoire was profiled, and TCRdb retains in-frame clones only, with some absent. Of about 30,000 clones listed, about 78% were seen once; the top ten hold about 25%. The input for sequencing was PBMCs, taken from a glioma patient whose treatment included an IDH1 peptide vaccine. The source is a man aged 30 to 45 with glioma.

The chain carries TRBV28 and TRBJ2-7; possibly TRBD1 for D (6 bases). V was trimmed by 3 bases and J by 4 bases, leaving 7 bases between them. Germline V lookup: CDR1 MDHEN, CDR2 SYDVKM. The CDR3 is 12 amino acids. DNA of the CDR3: TGTGCCAGCAGTTTGGGGGCGTACGAGCAGTACTTC. Its protein is CASSLGAYEQYF.

V is TRBV7-8 and J is TRBJ2-7; 12 bases are a match to TRBD1. The V and J ends lost 3 bases and 2 bases, in that order; junction bases with no gene match: 2. This CDR3 is built from 15 residues. The V gene's germline CDR1 is SGHVS and CDR2 FQNEAQ. Written as DNA, the CDR3 is TGTGCCAGCAGCTTCGGGACAGGGGGCACCTACGAGCAGTACTTC. It encodes CASSFGTGGTYEQYF. Full variable domain (remainder filled in from reference TRBV7-8 and TRBJ2-7): GAGVSQSPRYKVAKRGQDVALRCDPISGHVSLFWYQQALGQGPEFLTYFQNEAQLDKSGLPSDRFFAERPEGSVSTLKIQRTQQEDSAVYLCASSFGTGGTYEQYFGPGTRLTVT.